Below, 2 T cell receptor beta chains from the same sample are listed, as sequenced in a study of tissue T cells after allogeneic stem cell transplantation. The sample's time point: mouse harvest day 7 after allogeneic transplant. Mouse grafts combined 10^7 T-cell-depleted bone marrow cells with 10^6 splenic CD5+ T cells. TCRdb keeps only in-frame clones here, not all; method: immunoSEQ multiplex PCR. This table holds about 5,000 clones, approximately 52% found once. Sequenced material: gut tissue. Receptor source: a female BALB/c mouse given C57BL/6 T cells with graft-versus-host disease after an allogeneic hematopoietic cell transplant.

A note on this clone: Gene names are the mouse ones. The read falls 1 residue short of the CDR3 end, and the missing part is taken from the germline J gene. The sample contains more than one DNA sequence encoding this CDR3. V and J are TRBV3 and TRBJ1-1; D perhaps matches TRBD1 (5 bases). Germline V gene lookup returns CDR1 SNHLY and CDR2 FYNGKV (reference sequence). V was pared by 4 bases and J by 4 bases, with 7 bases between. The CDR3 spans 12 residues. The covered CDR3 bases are TGTGCCAGCAGCTGGGGGAGCACAGAAGTCTTC. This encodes CASSWGSTEVF. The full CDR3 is CASSWGSTEVFF.

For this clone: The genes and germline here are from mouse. Partial CDR3 DNA: TGTGCCAGCAGTGGGACTGGGGGGGCTGCTGAGCAGTTC. This sequence encodes CASSGTGGAAEQF. The CDR3 reads in full as CASSGTGGAAEQFF. This chain joins TRBV13-3 and TRBJ2-1; 13 bases line up with TRBD2. The read gets to within 1 residue of the CDR3 end, and the germline J gene fills in the rest. Germline-derived CDR1 and CDR2 are NNHDY and SYVADS. This CDR3 contains 14 residues. Trimming at V came to 3 bases and at J to 6 bases, leaving 0 bases not matched to a gene.